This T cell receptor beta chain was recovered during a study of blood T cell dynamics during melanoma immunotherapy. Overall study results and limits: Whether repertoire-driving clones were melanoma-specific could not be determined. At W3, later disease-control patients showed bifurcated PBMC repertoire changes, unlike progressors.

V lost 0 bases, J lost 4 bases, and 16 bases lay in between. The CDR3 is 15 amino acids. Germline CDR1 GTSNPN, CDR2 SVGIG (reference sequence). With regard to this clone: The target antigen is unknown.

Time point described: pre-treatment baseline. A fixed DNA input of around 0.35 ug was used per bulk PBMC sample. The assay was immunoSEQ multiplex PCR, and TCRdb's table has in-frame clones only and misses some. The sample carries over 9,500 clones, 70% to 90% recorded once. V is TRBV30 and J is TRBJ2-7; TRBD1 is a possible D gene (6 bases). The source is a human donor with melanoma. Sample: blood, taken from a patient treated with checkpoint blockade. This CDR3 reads CAWSVAPGEKYEQYF. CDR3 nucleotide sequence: TGTGCCTGGAGTGTAGCGCCAGGGGAGAAATACGAGCAGTACTTC.